Listed below are T cell receptor beta chains from one sample, sequenced in a study of shared clonotypes between healthy human individuals. The protocol was immunoSEQ multiplex PCR, while the TCRdb copy is restricted to in-frame clones and leaves out a portion. The sample has 550,000 to 650,000 clones; 90% to 97% are singletons. Sequencing was done on a sample of naive CD8+ T cells sorted from blood. The source is a woman aged 25 to 39 in good health. Both conserved end residues are part of each CDR3. The order of the fields is V gene, J gene, clone size, D gene, CDR3 protein, CDR3 DNA. A D gene is named only where the DNA matches it firmly. A row's size may be missing; if present it is once, few, many or a size class.

TRBV20-1	TRBJ1-1	.	.	CSVINTEAFF	TGCAGTGTTATTAACACTGAAGCTTTCTTT
TRBV2	TRBJ1-2	.	.	CASLQRAANYGYTF	TGTGCCAGCCTCCAAAGGGCAGCTAACTATGGCTACACCTTC
TRBV6-5	TRBJ1-3	.	.	CASSITGYSGNTIYF	TGTGCCAGCAGTATAACAGGGTACTCTGGAAACACCATATATTTT
TRBV5-1	TRBJ2-7	.	.	CASSPAGDEQYF	TGCGCCAGCAGCCCGGCTGGCGACGAGCAGTACTTC
TRBV6-5	TRBJ2-7	.	.	CASSSEGEQYF	TGTGCCAGCAGTTCAGAAGGAGAGCAGTACTTC
TRBV15	TRBJ2-1	.	TRBD2	CATSSREVAYNEQFF	TGTGCCACCAGCAGCCGGGAGGTGGCCTACAATGAGCAGTTCTTC
TRBV6-5	TRBJ2-5	.	TRBD1	CASRSMDRYQETQYF	TGTGCCAGCAGGTCAATGGACAGGTACCAAGAGACCCAGTACTTC
TRBV19	TRBJ2-5	.	.	CASSIDGQETQYF	TGTGCCAGTAGTATAGACGGTCAAGAGACCCAGTACTTC
TRBV27	TRBJ2-7	.	.	CASSVRGPNYEQYF	TGTGCCAGCAGTGTCAGGGGCCCGAACTACGAGCAGTACTTC
TRBV29-1	TRBJ2-3	.	.	CSVEDRAWGVSTDTQYF	TGCAGCGTTGAAGACCGGGCGTGGGGGGTAAGCACAGATACGCAGTATTTT
TRBV6-1	TRBJ2-2	.	TRBD2	CASSDVGRGTGELFF	TGTGCCAGCAGTGACGTCGGGAGGGGCACCGGGGAGCTGTTTTTT
TRBV27	TRBJ2-7	.	.	CASSFIGQTYEQYF	TGTGCCAGCAGTTTTATAGGGCAGACGTACGAGCAGTACTTC
TRBV13	TRBJ2-2	.	TRBD2	CASSPGLAGGELFF	TGTGCCAGCAGCCCGGGACTAGCTGGAGGGGAGCTGTTTTTT
TRBV23-1	TRBJ2-7	.	.	CASSPSPEVYEQYF	TGCGCCAGCAGCCCGAGTCCTGAAGTCTACGAGCAGTACTTC
TRBV13	TRBJ2-1	.	TRBD2	CASSVAGGPRNEQFF	TGTGCCAGCAGCGTAGCGGGAGGGCCTCGAAATGAGCAGTTCTTC
TRBV7-2	TRBJ2-7	.	.	CASSSGSSNEQYF	TGTGCCAGCAGCTCCGGGAGTTCGAACGAGCAGTACTTC
TRBV2	TRBJ2-7	.	.	CASTAGSYEQYF	TGTGCCAGCACCGCTGGGTCCTACGAGCAGTACTTC
TRBV9	TRBJ1-6	.	TRBD1	CASSAGQGSSSPLHF	TGTGCCAGCAGCGCCGGACAGGGGAGCAGTTCACCCCTCCACTTT
TRBV4-1	TRBJ2-7	.	TRBD2	CASSQGGGYEQYF	TGCGCCAGCAGCCAAGGGGGGGGCTACGAGCAGTACTTC
TRBV10-1	TRBJ2-3	.	TRBD2	CASSESIAGGPDTQYF	TGCGCCAGCAGTGAGTCCATAGCGGGAGGGCCAGATACGCAGTATTTT
TRBV27	TRBJ1-2	.	.	CASRLSSYGYTF	TGTGCCAGCAGACTATCAAGCTATGGCTACACCTTC
TRBV10-2	TRBJ1-1	once	.	CASSSGGDTEAFF	TGCGCCAGCAGTAGCGGGGGCGACACTGAAGCTTTCTTT
TRBV7-6	TRBJ2-7	.	.	CASSLGASSYEQYF	TGTGCCAGCAGCTTGGGGGCGAGCTCCTACGAGCAGTACTTC
TRBV15	TRBJ2-4	.	.	CATSRDRDHKNIQYF	TGTGCCACCAGCAGAGATCGGGACCACAAAAACATTCAGTACTTC
TRBV7-6	TRBJ1-5	.	.	CASSRFLGSNQPQHF	TGTGCCAGCAGCCGCTTCCTGGGTAGCAATCAGCCCCAGCATTTT
TRBV6-1	TRBJ1-1	.	TRBD1	CASSEALRQGEGGTEAFF	TGTGCCAGCAGTGAAGCGCTCCGGCAGGGGGAGGGAGGCACTGAAGCTTTCTTT